The entry below describes one TCR beta chain. Its antigen remains undetermined. Per-base quality was not reported, and no clone a single base away is much larger than it. The sample belongs to a study of PD-1 blockade in classical Hodgkin lymphoma (dated by TCRdb to about 2020). Background on the whole study: Nivolumab dosing was 3 mg/kg intravenously every 2 weeks, continuing until either disease progression or unacceptable toxicity. A peripheral blood immune signature of response to PD-1 blockade in classical Hodgkin lymphoma was defined using TCR beta sequencing and CyTOF.

In the germline V gene, CDR1 corresponds to SGHVS and CDR2 to FNYEAQ. The CDR3 numbers 15 residues from cysteine through phenylalanine. Left in the record is the CDR3 DNA by itself, 45 bases read in frame from the first base. V loses 1 base, J loses 6 bases, and the germline ends lie 16 bases apart. Broader findings and caveats from the paper: Baseline TCR diversity was reported as lower in newly diagnosed patients than in healthy donors, and lower still in relapsed/refractory patients. Lower diversity was observed in patients in whom nivolumab was started less than 1 year after ASCT, and these patients were excluded from later analyses so that confounding by immune reconstitution would be avoided. Trial patients with a complete response had baseline diversity similar to that of newly diagnosed patients, while partial responders and progressors had significantly lower diversity. Only a single clinical trial cohort was studied, and what caused the repertoire differences, possibly disease activity or prior therapy, remained undefined. CD4+ but not CD8+ TCR diversity rose significantly by C4D1 (p=0.0027 vs p=0.16), most apparent in complete responders (p=0.02).

The Qiagen DNeasy kit was used to extract genomic DNA from unsorted PBMCs and from the negatively selected CD4+ and CD8+ fractions. Amplification of TCR beta CDR3 regions was done by immunoSEQ multiplex PCR with primers that anneal to V and J segments. A synthetic immune receptor repertoire was used to minimize amplification bias, and any remaining bias was removed computationally after sequencing. The published analysis was carried out like this. Repertoire diversity was quantified as the Shannon entropy index using custom Python scripts. Unsorted, CD4+ and CD8+ repertoires were analyzed separately, except for combined analyses in which CD4+ and CD8+ sequences were merged in silico. Clonal expansion was defined as a frequency increase of at least 2-fold after treatment compared with C1D1, and clones undetected at baseline were assigned a pseudocount of 0.5. Clones with 0 or 1 copy at C1D1 were defined as singleton clones, while clones with 2 or more copies were defined as non-singleton clones. By matching protein sequences in sorted samples from the same patient, clones expanded in unsorted samples were annotated as CD4+, CD8+ or unknown. Wilcoxon tests were applied to paired samples to test diversity changes from C1D1 to C4D1. TCRdb took over this immuneACCESS table, retaining in-frame rearrangements with V and J assigned. Such tables are incomplete; in checked studies, under half of the missing clones stem from an unresolved V gene, and the remainder is unexplained. For V, J and clone size, that table is used; D and trimming come from the DNA. In all, the sample holds fewer than 80,000 clones, and 65% to 75% of those were seen once. Jointly, the top ten make up about 9.8% of the sample.

The time point label here, explained by the study, means: cycle 2 day 1 (C2D1) of nivolumab. All trial patients had relapsed after autologous stem cell transplantation, with cohorts A, B and C differing in prior brentuximab vedotin exposure. The trial cohort comprised fewer than 65 patients with relapsed/refractory classical Hodgkin lymphoma whose best overall responses were complete response, partial response or progressive disease. Trial patients were treated with single-agent nivolumab in the multi-cohort phase II CheckMate 205 trial. An independent review committee assessed best overall response by applying the 2007 International Working Group response criteria. Trial PBMCs were obtained immediately prior to nivolumab initiation (C1D1) and on therapy at cycle 2 day 1 and cycle 4 day 1. After peripheral blood was drawn into 8 mL Vacutainer Cell Preparation Tubes, PBMCs were isolated by centrifugation and then cryopreserved.

The receptor's source is a human donor with classical Hodgkin lymphoma. The receptor chain draws on TRBV7-6 and TRBJ2-7; the D gene is perhaps TRBD1 or TRBD2, each of them matching over 6 bases. The sample consisted of peripheral blood mononuclear cells (PBMCs), taken before the second cycle of nivolumab. The CDR3 reads as follows: CASSLEGLWGAEQYF. The DNA reads as follows: TGTGCCAGCAGCTTAGAGGGTCTGTGGGGGGCCGAGCAGTACTTC.